This T cell receptor (beta chain) is drawn from a study of blood T cell repertoires in COVID-19. Study at large: Samples of COVID-19 (acute and convalescent) were obtained from the United States, Italy and Spain.

J lost 1 base, V lost 0 bases, and 4 bases had no gene match. CDR3 length equals 16 residues. CDR1 is SGHNT, CDR2 YENEEA, per germline. This clone was seen only a few times. As handled by the study authors: The authors estimated nucleated cell counts from reference gene primer amplification. This table comes from immunoSEQ multiplex PCR, and its TCRdb copy is limited to in-frame clones, with some not included. V and J calls and clone size are as listed in that table; D and trimming were resolved from the DNA. The sample holds roughly 220,000 clones; around nine tenths are singletons and the top ten take about 15%. Living in roughly 23 US areas, the participants were between roughly 18 and 89 years of age.

The sample consisted of PBMCs or T cells enriched from blood (not recorded which). The TCR was taken from a woman aged 45-65 years with acute COVID-19. V gene TRBV11-3 combines with J gene TRBJ1-1; 8 nucleotides align to TRBD1. The CDR3 protein is CASSLDSGTGNTEAFF. CDR3 bases: TGTGCCAGCAGCTTAGATTCCGGGACAGGGAACACTGAAGCTTTCTTT.